This paragraph reports one T cell receptor (beta chain). This sample stems from a study of blood T cell repertoires in COVID-19. About the research overall: COVID-19 samples, acute and convalescent, were from the United States, Italy and Spain.

In the original workflow: From reference gene primer amplification, estimates of nucleated cell counts were derived. Some clones are missing from TCRdb's copy, which holds only in-frame ones; the method was immunoSEQ multiplex PCR. The DNA was the basis for D and trimming; V, J and clone size are from that table. The sample consists of around 110,000 clones, roughly 89% of them appearing once. In assigning cohorts, the study relied on participant-reported clinical history. Two negative PCRs, clearance, or symptom resolution had been documented for recovered Cohort 3 donors. Germline lookup yields CDR1 MNHEY and CDR2 SVGEGT. Trimming removed 3 bases from V and 7 bases from J; junction bases left unmatched: 6. This CDR3 region has 14 residues.

The chain employs TRBV6-2 or TRBV6-3 and TRBJ1-5, with 7 bases that match TRBD1. The TCR comes from a woman younger than 45 who had recovered from COVID-19. The sequencing sample was made of PBMCs or T cells enriched from blood (not recorded which). The CDR3, as DNA: TGTGCCAGCAGTTATTACAGGGGTGCCCAGCCCCAGCATTTT. Protein product: CASSYYRGAQPQHF.